What follows describes a single T cell receptor (beta chain). Germline V gives CDR1 SGHVS, CDR2 FQNEAQ. The CDR3 is 16 residues long. The V end lost 1 base, the J end lost 2 bases, and 14 bases lay between the germline ends. The data are from a study of blood T cell repertoires in COVID-19. Study in general: Italy, Spain and the United States were the sources of the convalescent and acute COVID-19 samples. From T cells, B-cell-depleted T cells, or PBMCs came the material, which was cDNA or gDNA.

Per the study methods: Amplification of reference gene primers provided the estimated nucleated cell counts. Method: immunoSEQ multiplex PCR; TCRdb's copy keeps in-frame clones and lacks some. The DNA was the basis for D and trimming; V, J and clone size are from that table. The repertoire consists of tens of thousands of clones, with just over 85% occurring once and the leading ten covering over 7.5%. Specimen: peripheral blood. This clonotype originated in a man younger than 40 with acute or convalescent COVID-19. The gene calls are TRBV7-8 and TRBJ2-5, with D possibly matching TRBD1 (5 bases). The CDR3 loop reads CASSLGGKGLQETQYF. The CDR3 DNA reads as TGTGCCAGCAGCTTAGGGGGCAAGGGGTTACAAGAGACCCAGTACTTC. Together with reference TRBV7-8 and TRBJ2-5, the CDR3 gives the full variable domain: GAGVSQSPRYKVAKRGQDVALRCDPISGHVSLFWYQQALGQGPEFLTYFQNEAQLDKSGLPSDRFFAERPEGSVSTLKIQRTQQEDSAVYLCASSLGGKGLQETQYFGPGTRLLVL.